What follows describes a single T cell receptor beta chain. CDR1 and CDR2 (germline): MDHEN, SYDVKM. Trimming took 6 bases from V and 10 from J; bases not matched to a gene: 15. The CDR3 spans 15 residues. This specimen comes from a study of shared clonotypes between healthy human individuals. Study details: Per donor, CD8 memory used one plate, CD8 naive used two, CD4 memory used three and CD4 naive used three.

Deep was the level used in running the assay. Around 220 ng DNA, around 30,000 T cell genomes, went into each sorted-subset replicate PCR. Libraries were prepared by immunoSEQ multiplex PCR; TCRdb keeps only in-frame clonotypes and omits some of them. This table has hundreds of thousands of clones, 95% to 97% appearing once. V usage is TRBV28 and J usage is TRBJ2-1; 7 bases are shared with TRBD1. Sequencing input: memory CD8+ T cells sorted from blood. Subset reported: CD45RO+ cells pooled with CCR7-negative TemRA cells. The TCR sequence derives from a man in his thirties or forties in good health. The CDR3 nucleotides read TGTGCCAGCAGATACGGACAGGACCAATGGAACGAGCAGTTCTTC. It yields the protein CASRYGQDQWNEQFF.